This TCR beta chain was recorded in a study of early T cells in non-severe SARS-CoV-2 infection. At the level of the study: Sequencing of bulk RNA from unsorted whole blood was done, without chain pairing. General study points: VDJdb matches were skewed toward anti-spike CD8 T cell responses.

This clonotype showed up many times. The antigen remains undetermined. The junction departs from the called germline gene at one end, perhaps through a read error. Separate cDNA molecules each had unique molecular identifiers attached to them. TCRdb passed the 5' RACE reads through MiXCR, listing each CDR3 protein once. The table has fewer than 70,000 distinct CDR3 sequences, over 3.5% seen once. CDR3 size: 16 residues. Per the germline V gene, CDR1 is SSHAT and CDR2 is FNYEAQ (reference sequence). Here the sequenced sample was whole blood, taken at baseline. This chain uses TRBV7-7 with TRBJ2-2; D is uncertain. The TCR was taken from an adult who was a healthcare worker with PCR-confirmed SARS-CoV-2 infection or an uninfected control (not recorded which). The donor label of this sample is uncertain. CDR3 nucleotide sequence: TGTGCTAGCAGCCAGACCGGGCCCAAGAACACCGGGGAGCTGTTTTTT. This encodes CASSQTGPKNTGELFF.